These 2 T cell receptor beta chains were sequenced from one sample in a study of T cell repertoires in cytomegalovirus infection. Their antigen targets remain unknown. TCRdb recomputed calls from the reads with MiXCR, one row per CDR3 protein. The repertoire includes 680,000 or so distinct CDR3 sequences, 30% to 35% of them detected once, and over 15% sits in the top ten. The input for sequencing was cultured PBMCs, taken from culture after CMV antigen stimulation. The receptors here all came from a human donor in good health (CMV status not recorded). Some clones in this sample may be carry-over from other donors' samples.

The rearrangement links TRBV6-8 to TRBJ1-1, with D uncertain. From germline, CDR1 is MNHGY and CDR2 SAAAGT. The CDR3 totals 15 residues. V lost 0 bases and J lost 0, with 8 bases in between. The CDR3 sequence: CASSYSSAVNTEAFF. The CDR3 nucleotides are TGTGCCAGCAGTTACTCGTCGGCAGTGAACACTGAAGCTTTCTTT.

This clonotype was picked up a small number of times. The chain recombines TRBV7-2 with TRBJ1-2, with D unclear. Trimming pared 5 bases from V and 4 bases from J, leaving 20 bases between. There are 16 residues in the CDR3. Germline CDR1 reads SGHTA; CDR2 reads FQGNSA. As DNA, the CDR3 is TGTGCCAGCAGCCTGGAAGCCCCAGGAAACTCCTATGGCTACACCTTC. This translates into CASSLEAPGNSYGYTF.